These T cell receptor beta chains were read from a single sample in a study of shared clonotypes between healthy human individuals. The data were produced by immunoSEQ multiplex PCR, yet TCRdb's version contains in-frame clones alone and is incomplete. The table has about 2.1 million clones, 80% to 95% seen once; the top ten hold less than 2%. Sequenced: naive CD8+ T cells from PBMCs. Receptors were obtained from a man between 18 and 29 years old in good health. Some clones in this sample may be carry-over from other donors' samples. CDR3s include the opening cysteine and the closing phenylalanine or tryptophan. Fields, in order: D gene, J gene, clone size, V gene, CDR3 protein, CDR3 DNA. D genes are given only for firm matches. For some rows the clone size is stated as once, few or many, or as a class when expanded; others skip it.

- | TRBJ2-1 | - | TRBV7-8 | CASSLSAGRAYNEQFF | TGTGCCAGCAGTCTAAGCGCCGGAAGGGCCTACAATGAGCAGTTCTTC
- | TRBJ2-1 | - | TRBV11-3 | CASSLGQRTYNEQFF | TGTGCCAGCAGCTTAGGGCAGAGAACCTACAATGAGCAGTTCTTC
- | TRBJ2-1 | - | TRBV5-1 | CASSSGYEQFF | TGCGCCAGCAGCTCGGGGTATGAGCAGTTCTTC
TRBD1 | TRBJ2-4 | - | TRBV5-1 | CASSKQGAGAKNIQYF | TGCGCCAGCAGCAAACAGGGGGCTGGAGCCAAAAACATTCAGTACTTC
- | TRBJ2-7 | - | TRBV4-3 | CASSQGVAGSGYEQYF | TGCGCCAGCAGCCAAGGAGTTGCGGGTAGTGGTTACGAGCAGTACTTC
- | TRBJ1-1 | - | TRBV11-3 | CASSLGRGVNTEAFF | TGTGCCAGCAGCTTAGGGCGGGGTGTGAACACTGAAGCTTTCTTT
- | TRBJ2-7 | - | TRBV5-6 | CASSLAGSYEQYF | TGTGCCAGCAGCTTGGCCGGCAGCTACGAGCAGTACTTC
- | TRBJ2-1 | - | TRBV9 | CASTLVGQYNEQFF | TGTGCCAGCACCTTAGTTGGGCAATACAATGAGCAGTTCTTC
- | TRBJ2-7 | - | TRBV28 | CASEGKQRHGREIPYEQYF | TGTGCCAGCGAGGGAAAGCAGAGGCACGGACGGGAGATTCCCTACGAGCAGTACTTC
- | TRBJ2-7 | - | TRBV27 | CTSGLLEQYF | TGTACCAGCGGCCTACTCGAGCAGTACTTC
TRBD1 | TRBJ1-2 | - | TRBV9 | CASSTRQGQRARDYGYTF | TGTGCCAGCAGCACCCGACAGGGCCAGCGGGCGCGCGACTATGGCTACACCTTC
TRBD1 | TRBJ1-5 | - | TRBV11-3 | CASSLFFNGRGPYQPQHF | TGTGCCAGCAGCTTATTTTTTAACGGCAGGGGGCCCTACCAGCCCCAGCATTTT
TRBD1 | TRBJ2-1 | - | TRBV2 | CASSDRGSDSYNEQFF | TGTGCCAGCAGTGACAGGGGGAGTGATTCCTACAATGAGCAGTTCTTC
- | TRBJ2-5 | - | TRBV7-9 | CASSLYVQETQYF | TGTGCCAGCAGCTTGTACGTCCAAGAGACCCAGTACTTC
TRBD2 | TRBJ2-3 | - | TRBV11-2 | CASSRPAGLITDTQYF | TGTGCCAGCAGCCGGCCAGCGGGACTTATCACAGATACGCAGTATTTT
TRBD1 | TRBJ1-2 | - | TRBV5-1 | CASSLEAGGYIF | TGCGCCAGCAGCTTGGAGGCAGGGGGCTACATCTTC
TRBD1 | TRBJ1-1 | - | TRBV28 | CASSSTGGSTEAFF | TGTGCCAGCAGTTCCACAGGGGGCTCCACTGAAGCTTTCTTT
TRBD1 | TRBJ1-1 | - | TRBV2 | CASSVGTAHTEAFF | TGTGCCAGCAGTGTAGGGACAGCACACACTGAAGCTTTCTTT
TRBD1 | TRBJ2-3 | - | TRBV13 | CASSSSDRGIQYF | TGTGCCAGCAGCTCTTCGGACAGGGGTATACAGTATTTT
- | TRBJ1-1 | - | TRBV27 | CASSWNGNTEAFF | TGTGCCAGCAGTTGGAATGGGAACACTGAAGCTTTCTTT
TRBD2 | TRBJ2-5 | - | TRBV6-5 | CASSYPSGGVKETQYF | TGTGCCAGCAGTTACCCTAGCGGGGGGGTCAAAGAGACCCAGTACTTC
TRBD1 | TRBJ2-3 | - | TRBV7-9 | CASSLGDRGLYF | TGTGCCAGCAGCTTAGGGGACAGGGGATTGTATTTT
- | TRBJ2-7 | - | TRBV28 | CASSSSGVGYEQYF | TGTGCCAGCAGTTCGTCGGGGGTCGGCTACGAGCAGTACTTC
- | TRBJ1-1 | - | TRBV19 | CASSISLSEAFF | TGTGCCAGTAGTATTTCGCTAAGTGAAGCTTTCTTT
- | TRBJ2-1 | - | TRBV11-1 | CASSSLSSYNEQFF | TGTGCCAGCAGCTCCCTGAGCTCCTACAATGAGCAGTTCTTC
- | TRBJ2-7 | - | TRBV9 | CASSVAGTDPYEQYF | TGTGCCAGCAGCGTAGCGGGAACGGATCCCTACGAGCAGTACTTC
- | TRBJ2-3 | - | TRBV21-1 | CASSKANFLRLGDTQYF | TGTGCCAGCAGCAAAGCGAACTTCCTACGTTTGGGGGATACGCAGTATTTT
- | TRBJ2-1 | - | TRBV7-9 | CASSLAGAANEQFF | TGTGCCAGCAGCTTAGCTGGTGCCGCCAATGAGCAGTTCTTC
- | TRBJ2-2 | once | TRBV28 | CASSLDLYRSGELFF | TGTGCCAGCAGTTTAGACCTATATCGTTCCGGGGAGCTGTTTTTT
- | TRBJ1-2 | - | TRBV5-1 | CASSPGTTSNYGYTF | TGCGCCAGCAGCCCAGGGACAACCTCTAACTATGGCTACACCTTC
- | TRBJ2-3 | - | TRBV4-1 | CASTPAPKSTDTQYF | TGCGCCAGCACCCCAGCCCCCAAGAGCACAGATACGCAGTATTTT
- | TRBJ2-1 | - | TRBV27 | CASSLSGNEQFF | TGTGCCAGCAGTTTATCTGGCAATGAGCAGTTCTTC
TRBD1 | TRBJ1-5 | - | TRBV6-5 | CASSLGQNNQPQHF | TGTGCCAGCAGTCTGGGACAGAACAATCAGCCCCAGCATTTT
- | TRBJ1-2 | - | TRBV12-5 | CASGLISYKEKDRPSHYGYTF | TGTGCTAGTGGTTTGATATCTTACAAAGAAAAGGACCGCCCTTCTCACTATGGCTACACCTTC
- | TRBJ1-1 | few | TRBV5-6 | CASSLGPEAFF | TGTGCCAGCAGTTTAGGTCCCGAAGCTTTCTTT
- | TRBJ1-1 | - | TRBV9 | CASSVASEGIGTEAFF | TGTGCCAGCAGCGTAGCTAGTGAGGGGATAGGCACTGAAGCTTTCTTT